Following are 13 T cell receptor beta chains from one sample sequenced in a study of immune heterogeneity within non-small cell lung tumors. Per sample, roughly 570 ng of bulk tumor genomic DNA was the template used. Several spatially distant biopsies were obtained per primary tumor intraoperatively. Newly diagnosed with untreated non-small cell lung cancer, the patients underwent curative surgery. A first 10-cycle multiplex round used 32 V-gene and 13 J-gene primers on TCR beta CDR3. Using its own MiXCR run on the multiplex PCR reads, TCRdb lists one record per CDR3 protein. The sample has 3,500 or so distinct CDR3 sequences, roughly a quarter seen once; the top ten hold 8% to 13%. The sample consisted of lung tumor tissue. Every receptor here comes from a man in his 60s with non-small cell lung cancer.

This clonotype was recorded a few times. J is TRBJ2-7 and V is TRBV6-1; D is perhaps TRBD1 or TRBD2 (6 bases each). The V end was cut by 8 bases, the J end by 1 base, with 9 bases between. Germline lookup yields CDR1 MNHNS and CDR2 SASEGT. The CDR3 runs 12 residues. The CDR3 sequence: CASGGLSYEQYF. CDR3 DNA sequence: TGTGCCAGCGGGGGGCTTTCCTACGAGCAGTACTTC.

Comments on this clonotype: The junction differs from germline at one of its ends, possibly a read error. V is TRBV3-1 and J is TRBJ2-1; 8 nucleotides line up with TRBD2. CDR3 size: 15 residues. CDR1 and CDR2 from the germline V gene are LGHDT and YNNKEL (reference sequence). CDR3 protein: CASRQDGGRYNEQFF. The CDR3 region has the DNA TGTGCCAGCAGACAAGACGGCGGGAGGTACAATGAGCAGTTCTTC.

This clonotype was picked up a small number of times. This chain joins TRBV5-1 and TRBJ2-1; 11 bases are a match to TRBD2. The CDR3 is 20 amino acids. With V trimmed by 7 bases and J by 0 bases, 18 bases remained unmatched. Per the germline V gene, CDR1 is SGHRS and CDR2 is YFSETQ. The CDR3 nucleotides read TGCGCCAGCTCTAGGGCCGGGACTAGCGGTTCCCTAAGCTCCTACAATGAGCAGTTCTTC. As protein: CASSRAGTSGSLSSYNEQFF. Using reference TRBV5-1 and TRBJ2-1 for the parts outside the CDR3, the full variable domain is KAGVTQTPRYLIKTRGQQVTLSCSPISGHRSVSWYQQTPGQGLQFLFEYFSETQRNKGNFPGRFSGRQFSNSRSEMNVSTLELGDSALYLCASSRAGTSGSLSSYNEQFFGPGTRLTVL.

This clonotype was counted a few times. A much more abundant neighbour one base away suggests this may be a read error. This chain links TRBV27 with TRBJ1-2; D might be TRBD1 (5 bases). Germline V gene sequence: CDR1 MNHEY, CDR2 SMNVEV (reference sequence). CDR3 length equals 15 residues. CDR3 bases: TGTGCCAGCAGTTACCTTCGGGGACTCAACTGTGGCTACACCTTC. It encodes CASSYLRGLNCGYTF.

Regarding this clonotype: Just one base apart from a much larger clone, this may be a read error. The chain carries TRBV5-1 and TRBJ1-4; D perhaps matches TRBD1 (6 bases). Germline V gene data show CDR1 as SGHRS and CDR2 as YFSETQ. This CDR3 has 14 residues. CDR3 in amino acids: CASGSGEGGEKLLF. CDR3 in DNA: TGCGCCAGCGGTAGTGGGGAAGGGGGTGAAAAACTGTTATTT.

Concerning this clonotype: A read error may be the cause here, since a much bigger clone is one base away. The gene calls are TRBV7-9 and TRBJ2-7, with D hard to call. Germline lookup yields CDR1 SEHNR and CDR2 FQNEAQ (reference sequence). There are 12 residues in the CDR3. CDR3 bases: TGTGCCAACAGCTTTGGCACCCACGAGCAGTACTTC. The encoded protein is CANSFGTHEQYF. Full variable domain (missing parts from reference TRBV7-9 and TRBJ2-7): DTGVSQNPRHKITKRGQNVTFRCDPISEHNRLYWYRQTLGQGPEFLTYFQNEAQLEKSRLLSDRFSAERPKGSFSTLEIQRTEQGDSAMYLCANSFGTHEQYFGPGTRLTVT.

As to this clonotype: Since a much larger clone is just one base distant, this may be a read error. The rearrangement links TRBV6-1 to TRBJ2-7; D is perhaps TRBD2 (5 bases). CDR3 length equals 14 residues. The V gene's germline CDR1 is MNHNS and CDR2 SASEGT. V was shortened by 6 bases and J by 2 bases, with 14 bases between the two germline ends. CDR3 residues: CASRELATTYEQYF. As DNA, the CDR3 is TGTGCCAGCAGGGAGCTGGCGACTACCTACGAGCAGTACTTC.

This chain connects TRBV28 to TRBJ2-1; maybe TRBD2 (6 bases). CDR1 is MDHEN and CDR2 is SYDVKM in the germline V gene. V lost 4 bases, J lost 3 bases, and 13 bases lay in between. CDR3 length: 15 residues. The DNA of the CDR3 is TGTGCCAGCAGTTCCGCGGGACTTGGCTACAATGAGCAGTTCTTC. Translated, it gives CASSSAGLGYNEQFF.

By share, this clonotype ranks as medium-sized. The chain uses TRBV5-1 and TRBJ1-6, with 8 nucleotides matching TRBD1. The CDR3 has 15 residues. The germline gives CDR1 SGHRS, CDR2 YFSETQ. V lost 3 bases and J lost 5; bases outside the gene matches: 4. The CDR3 loop is CASSSDRVDNSPLHF. In DNA, the CDR3 is TGCGCCAGCAGCTCGGACAGGGTTGATAATTCACCCCTCCACTTT.

This clonotype is medium-sized (0.01 to 0.1%) by share. The chain is built from TRBV2 and TRBJ2-3; D might be TRBD1 or TRBD2, each matching 6 bases. Germline CDR1 and CDR2: SNHLY and FYNNEI. The CDR3 has 15 residues. Trimming stripped 6 bases from V and 1 base from J, with 14 bases between. This chain's CDR3 is CASRGGQVGTDTQYF. The CDR3, as DNA: TGTGCCAGCAGAGGGGGGCAGGTGGGCACAGATACGCAGTATTTT.

Comment on this clonotype: A much larger clone differs by one base, so this may be a read error. The chain employs TRBV6-1 and TRBJ2-7; no firm D call. The CDR3 is 16 amino acids. Germline lookup yields CDR1 MNHNS and CDR2 SASEGT. The CDR3 region has the DNA TGTGCCAGCAGTGAAGTTGGCGGCCTAAGCTCCTACGAGCAGTGCTTC. This sequence encodes CASSEVGGLSSYEQCF.

This clonotype is deemed medium-sized. The chain has TRBV5-1 and TRBJ1-1; D may be TRBD1 (5 bases). V lost 4 bases and J 1 base, leaving 8 bases between the germline ends. This CDR3 is 13 amino acids long. Germline loops: CDR1 SGHRS, CDR2 YFSETQ. The CDR3 DNA reads TGCGCCAGCAGCACCCAGGGGAACACTGAAGCTTTCTTT. Translated: CASSTQGNTEAFF.

This clonotype rates as large. This chain links TRBV20-1 with TRBJ2-3; D possibly corresponds to TRBD2 (6 bases). Trimming cost V 1 base and J 6 bases, with 11 bases left between them. From germline, CDR1 is DFQATT and CDR2 SNEGSKA (reference sequence). The CDR3 spans 13 residues. CDR3 protein: CSARAGAADTQYF. The CDR3 DNA reads as TGCAGTGCTAGAGCGGGAGCAGCCGATACGCAGTATTTT.